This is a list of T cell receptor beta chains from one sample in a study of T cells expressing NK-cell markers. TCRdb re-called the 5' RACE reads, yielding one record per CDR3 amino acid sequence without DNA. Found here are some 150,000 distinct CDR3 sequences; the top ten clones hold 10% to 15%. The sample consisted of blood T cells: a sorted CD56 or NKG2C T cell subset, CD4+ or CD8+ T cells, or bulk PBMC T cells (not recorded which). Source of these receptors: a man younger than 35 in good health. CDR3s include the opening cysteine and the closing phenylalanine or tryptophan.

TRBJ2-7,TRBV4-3,CASSPGQQYEQYF
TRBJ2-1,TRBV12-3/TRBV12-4,CASSLGHANYNEQFF
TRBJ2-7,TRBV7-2,CASSFRGGTSETYEQYF
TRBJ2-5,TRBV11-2,CASSLGTTGEMETQYF
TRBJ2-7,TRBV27,CAAGGGIHEQYF
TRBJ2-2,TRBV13,CASSSWAISGELFF
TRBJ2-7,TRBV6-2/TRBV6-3,CASSYTGLAHSYEQYF
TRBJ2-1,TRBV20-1,CSARDLRLAERYNEQFF
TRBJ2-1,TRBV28,CASSALGSAGNEQFF
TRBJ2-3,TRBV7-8,CASSQQPIAGLSTDTQYF
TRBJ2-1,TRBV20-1,CSARDTRSRNEQFF
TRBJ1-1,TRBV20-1,CSAQGRDTEAFF
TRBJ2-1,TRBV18,CASSPIEDLDNEQFF
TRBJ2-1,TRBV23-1,CASSPRVRARFSSYNEQFF
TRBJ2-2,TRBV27,CASSFLTSGTRGTGELFF
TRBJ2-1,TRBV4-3,CASKASGYNEQFF
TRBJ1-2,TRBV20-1,CSAKQGGYGYTF
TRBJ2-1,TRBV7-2,CASRAAPSGSADEQFF
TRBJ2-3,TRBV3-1,CASSRPTSGSSDQYF
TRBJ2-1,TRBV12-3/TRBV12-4,CASSPRLAGGPHNEQFF
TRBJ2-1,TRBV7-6,CASSPSSRVLDEQFF
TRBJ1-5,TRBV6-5,CASSTGALNQPQHF